These 22 T cell receptor beta chains were all obtained from the same sample, sequenced in a study of T cell repertoires and Cas9 in healthy adults. The assay was immunoSEQ multiplex PCR, and TCRdb's table has in-frame clones only and misses some. The repertoire has around 25,000 clones, roughly nine tenths of them found once; the top ten carry 0.65% to 0.8%. The sequenced material came from CD4+ effector T cells (CD127+, CD25-, CD137-, CD154-) from PBMCs; culture status not recorded. These receptors all stem from a human donor in good health.

This chain uses TRBV5-4 with TRBJ2-2, with D perhaps TRBD1 (6 bases). The CDR3 covers 16 residues. Trimming took 3 bases from V and 0 from J, leaving 12 bases between them. CDR1 and CDR2 from the germline V gene are SGHNT and YYREEE (reference sequence). The CDR3 DNA sequence: TGTGCCAGCAGCTCTGCACCAGGGGCGAACACCGGGGAGCTGTTTTTT. It codes for CASSSAPGANTGELFF.

The genes are TRBV30 and TRBJ1-1; D may be TRBD1 (6 bases). Trimming took 4 bases from V and 4 from J, leaving 10 bases between them. Germline-derived CDR1 and CDR2 are GTSNPN and SVGIG (reference sequence). This CDR3 spans 12 amino acids. CDR3: CAWNRGGTEAFF. CDR3 coding DNA: TGTGCCTGGAATAGGGGGGGCACTGAAGCTTTCTTT.

The chain recombines TRBV7-6 with TRBJ2-7; the D gene is possibly TRBD1 (5 bases). V was trimmed by 5 bases and J by 0 bases, leaving 11 bases between them. In germline, CDR1 is SGHVS, CDR2 FNYEAQ. The CDR3 covers 14 residues. CDR3: CASSRRQSSYEQYF. CDR3 nucleotides: TGTGCCAGCAGCCGTAGACAGAGCTCCTACGAGCAGTACTTC. Together with reference TRBV7-6 and TRBJ2-7, the CDR3 gives the full variable domain: GAGVSQSPRYKVTKRGQDVALRCDPISGHVSLYWYRQALGQGPEFLTYFNYEAQQDKSGLPNDRFSAERPEGSISTLTIQRTEQRDSAMYRCASSRRQSSYEQYFGPGTRLTVT.

V usage is TRBV19 and J usage is TRBJ2-2, with 7 bases fitting TRBD1. The V gene end was trimmed by 6 bases and the J gene end by 0 bases; junction bases not matched to a gene: 4. From germline, CDR1 is LNHDA and CDR2 SQIVND (reference sequence). This CDR3 comprises 15 residues. CDR3 protein: CASRPTGTNTGELFF. The CDR3 DNA follows: TGTGCCAGTAGACCGACAGGGACGAACACCGGGGAGCTGTTTTTT.

This chain links TRBV7-6 with TRBJ2-7, with TRBD1 identical over 8 bases. The length of the CDR3 is 15 residues. J gave up 0 bases and V 1 base, and 2 bases lay outside the gene matches. Germline V CDR1 and CDR2: SGHVS, FNYEAQ. For the CDR3, the DNA is TGTGCCAGCAGCTTAGGACAGGGGCTCTCCTACGAGCAGTACTTC. Translated, it gives CASSLGQGLSYEQYF. The whole variable domain, remainder taken from reference TRBV7-6 and TRBJ2-7, is GAGVSQSPRYKVTKRGQDVALRCDPISGHVSLYWYRQALGQGPEFLTYFNYEAQQDKSGLPNDRFSAERPEGSISTLTIQRTEQRDSAMYRCASSLGQGLSYEQYFGPGTRLTVT.

The CDR3 region is CASTRGAWTDTQYF. The DNA of the CDR3 is TGTGCCAGTACACGGGGGGCTTGGACAGATACGCAGTATTTT. The V and J genes are TRBV19 and TRBJ2-3; tentatively, D is TRBD2 (7 bases). The germline CDR1 and CDR2 sequences are LNHDA and SQIVND (reference sequence). CDR3 length: 14 residues. V gave up 7 bases and J gave up 3 bases, with 14 bases separating them.

V is TRBV15 and J is TRBJ2-2, with D perhaps TRBD2 (6 bases). The V end lost 0 bases, the J end lost 5 bases, and 7 bases lay between the germline ends. The V gene's germline CDR1 is LNHNV and CDR2 YYDKDF (reference sequence). The CDR3 is made up of 14 amino acids. The CDR3 coding sequence is TGTGCCACCAGCAGAGATCGGGGGACCGGGGAGCTGTTTTTT. It specifies CATSRDRGTGELFF.

The rearrangement joins TRBV5-1 to TRBJ2-1, with 8 bases lining up with TRBD1. The CDR3 extends over 14 amino acids. Germline CDR1 reads SGHRS; CDR2 reads YFSETQ. V lost 0 bases to trimming and J lost 7 bases; unmatched junction nucleotides: 3. The CDR3 sequence: CASSLGTGMNEQFF. In nucleotides, the CDR3 is TGCGCCAGCAGCTTGGGGACAGGGATGAATGAGCAGTTCTTC.

The gene calls are TRBV5-6 and TRBJ2-3, with TRBD2 identical over 8 bases. Germline values: CDR1 SGHDT, CDR2 YYEEEE. The CDR3 totals 16 residues. V was pared by 4 bases and J by 2 bases, with 9 bases of the junction left unmatched. The CDR3 DNA is TGTGCCAGCAGCCCCCGGACTAGCTATTACACAGATACGCAGTATTTT. Its translation is CASSPRTSYYTDTQYF.

The genes are TRBV5-1 and TRBJ1-1, with a weak D call TRBD1 (6 bases). The V gene lost 3 bases and the J gene lost 2 bases, with 11 bases spanning the gap. CDR1 SGHRS and CDR2 YFSETQ come from the germline V gene. There are 14 residues in the CDR3. Here the CDR3 reads CASSYGQPNTEAFF. The CDR3, as DNA: TGCGCCAGCAGCTACGGACAGCCCAACACTGAAGCTTTCTTT. Drawing the rest from reference TRBV5-1 and TRBJ1-1, the complete variable domain is KAGVTQTPRYLIKTRGQQVTLSCSPISGHRSVSWYQQTPGQGLQFLFEYFSETQRNKGNFPGRFSGRQFSNSRSEMNVSTLELGDSALYLCASSYGQPNTEAFFGQGTRLTVV.

The V gene is TRBV2, the J gene TRBJ1-6; D is possibly TRBD1 (5 bases). CDR3 size: 16 residues. In germline, CDR1 is SNHLY, CDR2 FYNNEI. V was pared by 1 base and J by 6 bases, with 13 bases between. This CDR3 is CASSEEAKGFNSPLHF. The CDR3 DNA sequence: TGTGCCAGCAGTGAAGAGGCAAAGGGGTTTAATTCACCCCTCCACTTT.

The chain is built from TRBV5-1 and TRBJ1-2; weak D call: TRBD1 (5 bases). Germline loops: CDR1 SGHRS, CDR2 YFSETQ. Deletions cut 0 bases from V and 4 bases from J, with 10 bases between. The CDR3 totals 14 residues. The CDR3 reads CASSLDGQGYGYTF. CDR3 DNA: TGCGCCAGCAGCTTGGACGGGCAGGGCTATGGCTACACCTTC.

This sequence joins TRBV2 and TRBJ2-3; D might be TRBD2 (7 bases). The germline V and J ends were trimmed by 5 bases and 1 base, with 10 bases remaining between them. The CDR3 is 14 amino acids. Germline CDR1 and CDR2: SNHLY and FYNNEI. The CDR3 reads CASSKGGGTDTQYF. CDR3 DNA: TGTGCCAGCAGTAAGGGGGGGGGCACAGATACGCAGTATTTT.

The chain couples TRBV5-1 to TRBJ1-6; D is unresolved. The germline gives CDR1 SGHRS, CDR2 YFSETQ. This CDR3 has 15 amino acids. The V gene lost 4 bases and the J gene lost 4 bases, with 12 bases spanning the gap. The DNA for the CDR3 is TGCGCCAGCAGCGAGCGGGAAGATTATAATTCACCCCTCCACTTT. This gives the protein CASSEREDYNSPLHF.

The genes are TRBV5-5 and TRBJ2-4; perhaps TRBD2 as D (5 bases). The V end lost 4 bases, the J end lost 0 bases, and 8 bases lay between the germline ends. The length of the CDR3 is 14 residues. Germline V gene lookup returns CDR1 SGHKS and CDR2 YYEKEE (reference sequence). In DNA form, the CDR3 reads TGTGCCAGCAGCCGGGATTTAGCCAAAAACATTCAGTACTTC. Translated, it gives CASSRDLAKNIQYF.

This sequence joins TRBV4-1 and TRBJ2-3, with D unresolved. The germline gives CDR1 MGHRA, CDR2 YSYEKL. Between the trimmed V and J ends, which lost 0 bases and 6 bases, there was a span of 16 bases. CDR3 length: 16 residues. CDR3 bases: TGCGCCAGCAGCCAAGAGTTTTTTCAGGATATGGATACGCAGTATTTT. Translating gives CASSQEFFQDMDTQYF.

The chain joins TRBV5-4 to TRBJ1-3; D gene uncertain. Trimming removed 1 base at V and 0 bases at J, with 14 bases between. Per germline, CDR1 SGHNT and CDR2 YYREEE (reference sequence). The length of the CDR3 is 17 residues. The DNA for the CDR3 is TGTGCCAGCAGCTTGTCTATTGGTCGTAGCTCTGGAAACACCATATATTTT. Its translation: CASSLSIGRSSGNTIYF.

The chain combines TRBV6-5 with TRBJ1-4, with unresolved D. Germline loops: CDR1 MNHEY, CDR2 SVGAGI. The CDR3 has 15 amino acids. Between the trimmed V and J ends, which lost 3 bases and 4 bases, there was a span of 12 bases. The CDR3 DNA follows: TGTGCCAGCAGTTATTCCCATAGGTTTAATGAAAAACTGTTTTTT. Its protein product is CASSYSHRFNEKLFF.

The CDR3 spells CASSLGWVSSGNTIYF. The CDR3 coding sequence is TGTGCCAGCAGCTTAGGGTGGGTGAGCTCTGGAAACACCATATATTTT. V and J are TRBV7-8 and TRBJ1-3; D remains unclear. The CDR3 has 16 amino acids. Germline CDR1 SGHVS, CDR2 FQNEAQ. V dropped 1 base and J dropped 0 bases, with 10 bases sitting between them.

The CDR3 spells CAWSADFSGNTIYF. The CDR3 nucleotides are TGTGCCTGGAGTGCGGACTTCTCTGGAAACACCATATATTTT. The chain carries TRBV30 and TRBJ1-3; D not resolved. The V end lost 1 base, the J end lost 0 bases, and 7 bases lay between the germline ends. The germline V gene encodes CDR1 GTSNPN and CDR2 SVGIG (reference sequence). The CDR3 covers 14 residues.

V is TRBV5-4 and J is TRBJ2-5; TRBD1 matches 10 bases. V was clipped by 4 bases and J by 6 bases; unmatched bases: 6. Germline lookup yields CDR1 SGHNT and CDR2 YYREEE (reference sequence). The CDR3 length is 14 residues. The CDR3 loop is CASSLGQGVQTQYF. CDR3 DNA sequence: TGTGCCAGCAGCCTCGGACAGGGGGTACAGACCCAGTACTTC.

The chain uses TRBV2 and TRBJ1-4, with a weak D call TRBD1 (6 bases). Trimming cost V 7 bases and J 0 bases, with 15 bases left between them. The germline V gene has CDR1 SNHLY and CDR2 FYNNEI. The CDR3 length is 16 residues. DNA of the CDR3: TGTGCCAGCACCCTGACAGGATTTGCAACTAATGAAAAACTGTTTTTT. Protein: CASTLTGFATNEKLFF.